This T cell receptor (beta chain) was profiled in a study of blood T cells in healthy people across ages. It was with a sample-barcoded 5' primer and a J-beta primer mix that a second PCR of roughly 6 to 11 cycles was run. TCRdb reprocessed the 5' RACE reads with MiXCR, giving one entry per CDR3 protein. The repertoire has about 1.5 million distinct CDR3 sequences, approximately 43% of them found once; the top ten carry about 3.8%. This clonotype was seen repeatedly, ten times or more. The sequencing sample was made of blood. This TCR derives from a woman aged 18 to 35 in good health.

CDR3 nucleotide sequence: TGCGCCAGCAGCCAAGAAGTGACAGTCTACAATGAGCAGTTCTTC. Translating it yields CASSQEVTVYNEQFF. This sequence joins TRBV4-3 and TRBJ2-1; D is possibly TRBD1 (5 bases). The V end lost 0 bases, the J end lost 3 bases, and 9 bases lay between the germline ends. This CDR3 has 15 amino acids. Germline V gene data show CDR1 as LGHNA and CDR2 as YSLEER.